The next 16 T cell receptor beta chains were all read from a single sample in a study of shared clonotypes between healthy human individuals. Some clones are missing from TCRdb's copy, which holds only in-frame ones; the method was immunoSEQ multiplex PCR. The table records some 1,600,000 clones, about 98% of them present only once. The sequenced sample consisted of naive CD4+ T cells sorted from blood. Subset: CD45RA+ positively selected. The receptors originated from a man aged 25-45 years in good health.

CDR3 DNA sequence: TGCGCCAGCAACACCGGGGGGTACACTGAAGCTTTCTTT. Amino acid sequence: CASNTGGYTEAFF. The chain joins TRBV5-1 to TRBJ1-1; D perhaps matches TRBD1 (5 bases). The CDR3 consists of 13 residues. Germline CDR1 reads SGHRS; CDR2 reads YFSETQ. Deletions cut 6 bases from V and 3 bases from J, with 12 bases between.

This chain connects TRBV7-6 to TRBJ2-5, with D uncertain. V lost 5 bases and J 4 bases, leaving 11 bases between the germline ends. This CDR3 spans 13 amino acids. The germline V gene has CDR1 SGHVS and CDR2 FNYEAQ. The CDR3 coding sequence is TGTGCCAGCAGCCCCCGGGCCCGAGAGACCCAGTACTTC. Amino acid sequence: CASSPRARETQYF.

This clone was recorded only once. The V and J genes are TRBV29-1 and TRBJ2-3; the D gene could be TRBD1 or TRBD2 (5 bases each). Per germline, CDR1 SQVTM and CDR2 ANQGSEA. V lost 7 bases and J lost 0, with 14 bases in between. The CDR3 sequence is 14 residues long. The CDR3 DNA reads as TGCAGCGCTGGGGGTGTCACTAGCACAGATACGCAGTATTTT. Its protein is CSAGGVTSTDTQYF.

The rearrangement uses TRBV27 and TRBJ1-1; D gene uncertain. Trimming took 2 bases from V and 1 from J, leaving 8 bases between them. CDR1 and CDR2 (germline): MNHEY, SMNVEV (reference sequence). This CDR3 contains 14 residues. CDR3 sequence: CASSLVLGNTEAFF. The CDR3 nucleotides are TGTGCCAGCAGTTTAGTCTTGGGGAACACTGAAGCTTTCTTT.

This clone was found a few times. V and J are TRBV5-4 and TRBJ2-1, with 13 bases aligning to TRBD2. Trimming cost V 3 bases and J 4 bases; bases outside gene matches: 4. The CDR3 extends over 16 amino acids. CDR1 and CDR2 (germline): SGHNT, YYREEE (reference sequence). CDR3 DNA sequence: TGTGCCAGCAGCTCTGGGACTAGCGGGAAGTACAATGAGCAGTTCTTC. Its translation: CASSSGTSGKYNEQFF. The entire variable domain, with the rest obtained from reference TRBV5-4 and TRBJ2-1, is as follows: ETGVTQSPTHLIKTRGQQVTLRCSSQSGHNTVSWYQQALGQGPQFIFQYYREEENGRGNFPPRFSGLQFPNYSSELNVNALELDDSALYLCASSSGTSGKYNEQFFGPGTRLTVL.

Details on this clone: At the DNA level, this CDR3 is encoded by other sequences in the same sample as well. The CDR3 loop is CASSPAGDQPQHF. The CDR3 region has the DNA TGTGCCAGCTCACCTGCCGGTGATCAGCCCCAGCATTTT. V gene TRBV18 combines with J gene TRBJ1-5, with unresolved D. Trimming pared 3 bases from V and 5 bases from J, leaving 8 bases between. CDR1 is KGHSH and CDR2 is LQKENI in the germline V gene. The length of the CDR3 is 13 residues. The variable domain in full, completed from reference TRBV18 and TRBJ1-5, reads NAGVMQNPRHLVRRRGQEARLRCSPMKGHSHVYWYRQLPEEGLKFMVYLQKENIIDESGMPKERFSAEFPKEGPSILRIQQVVRGDSAAYFCASSPAGDQPQHFGDGTRLSIL.

Here the CDR3 reads CASGRRRDRVGQPQHF. The CDR3 nucleotides are TGTGCTAGTGGACGCCGCCGGGACAGGGTCGGTCAGCCCCAGCATTTT. This rearrangement joins TRBV12-5 to TRBJ1-5; 9 bases match TRBD1. Trimming removed 6 bases from V and 6 bases from J; junction bases left unmatched: 12. The CDR3 runs 16 residues. The V gene's germline CDR1 is LGHNT and CDR2 FRNRAP.

This sequence joins TRBV7-9 and TRBJ2-3, with TRBD2 matching over 8 bases. V trimming: 4 bases; J trimming: 4 bases; junction bases outside the gene matches: 4. This CDR3 is 14 amino acids long. The germline CDR1 and CDR2 sequences are SEHNR and FQNEAQ (reference sequence). The CDR3 nucleotides are TGTGCCAGCAGCTCCCGGGGGGGTGCAGATACGCAGTATTTT. Protein sequence: CASSSRGGADTQYF.

The chain couples TRBV4-1 to TRBJ1-2, with 7 positions matching TRBD1. Germline V gives CDR1 MGHRA, CDR2 YSYEKL. V was pared by 3 bases and J by 3 bases, with 1 base of the junction left unmatched. CDR3 size: 13 residues. The CDR3 is CASSHGTDYGYTF. As DNA, the CDR3 is TGCGCCAGCAGCCATGGGACAGACTATGGCTACACCTTC.

This clone was observed a single time. The chain links TRBV4-1 to TRBJ1-2; possible D gene TRBD1, 6 bases. Trimming left V 0 bases short and J 2 bases short, with 16 bases between. The CDR3 consists of 17 residues. Per germline, CDR1 MGHRA and CDR2 YSYEKL. The CDR3 is CASSQDQAGATNYGYTF. The CDR3 DNA reads TGCGCCAGCAGCCAAGATCAGGCAGGGGCCACCAACTATGGCTACACCTTC.

This chain joins TRBV11-1 and TRBJ1-2; 7 nucleotides match TRBD1. From germline, CDR1 is SGHAT and CDR2 FQDESV (reference sequence). With 4 bases clipped from V and 0 bases from J, the junction kept 5 bases outside the gene matches. The CDR3 is made up of 15 amino acids. CDR3 region: CASSSRQGSNYGYTF. The DNA of the CDR3 is TGTGCCAGCAGCTCGCGACAGGGCTCTAACTATGGCTACACCTTC.

This clone was picked up one time. The chain combines TRBV18 with TRBJ2-5; tentatively, D is TRBD1 (6 bases). V was cut by 0 bases and J by 2 bases, with 13 bases left in between. The V gene's germline CDR1 is KGHSH and CDR2 LQKENI. The CDR3 is 16 residues long. The CDR3 sequence is CASSPPTGWGQETQYF. Here the CDR3 DNA reads TGTGCCAGCTCACCACCAACAGGGTGGGGACAAGAGACCCAGTACTTC.

V is TRBV9 and J is TRBJ2-1, with D possibly matching TRBD2 (6 bases). V lost 4 bases and J 10 bases, leaving 12 bases between the germline ends. Germline CDR1 reads SGDLS; CDR2 reads YYNGEE. This CDR3 is 12 amino acids long. For the CDR3, the DNA is TGTGCCAGCAGCACCGGACTACCAGAGCAGTTCTTC. Residues: CASSTGLPEQFF. Combining the CDR3 with reference TRBV9 and TRBJ2-1 gives the whole variable domain DSGVTQTPKHLITATGQRVTLRCSPRSGDLSVYWYQQSLDQGLQFLIQYYNGEERAKGNILERFSAQQFPDLHSELNLSSLELGDSALYFCASSTGLPEQFFGPGTRLTVL.

The CDR3 sequence: CASSVRDFTGELFF. The CDR3 region has the DNA TGTGCCAGCAGCGTACGGGACTTTACCGGGGAGCTGTTTTTT. The chain carries TRBV9 and TRBJ2-2, with D maybe TRBD2 (6 bases). The V and J ends lost 1 base and 5 bases respectively, with 9 bases between them. Germline values: CDR1 SGDLS, CDR2 YYNGEE. The CDR3 sequence is 14 residues long.

The count of this clone is one. V and J are TRBV5-1 and TRBJ2-7, with 11 positions matching TRBD2. Per the germline V gene, CDR1 is SGHRS and CDR2 is YFSETQ. V trimming: 2 bases; J trimming: 3 bases; junction bases outside the gene matches: 10. The CDR3 is made up of 17 amino acids. The CDR3 DNA reads as TGCGCCAGCAGCTTTAGCGGGAGGGCCACAGAAAGCTACGAGCAGTACTTC. As protein: CASSFSGRATESYEQYF.

The chain carries TRBV14 and TRBJ2-7, with 7 positions matching TRBD2. Germline V gives CDR1 SGHDN, CDR2 FVKESK. This CDR3 has 14 residues. V was clipped by 3 bases and J by 3 bases; unmatched bases: 5. The CDR3 is CASSQMGGNYEQYF. CDR3 nucleotide sequence: TGTGCCAGCAGCCAGATGGGGGGGAACTACGAGCAGTACTTC.